Presented here are 32 T cell receptor beta chains from one specimen sequenced in a study of cytomegalovirus exposure and HLA in healthy donors. Profiling relied on immunoSEQ multiplex PCR, and the TCRdb table lists in-frame clones only, not all of them. This table holds 70,000 to 80,000 clones, 85% to 95% found once. Sequencing was performed on PBMCs. The source is a woman younger than 30 in good health and CMV-seropositive.

The V gene is TRBV28, the J gene TRBJ1-4; D might be TRBD1 (6 bases). The CDR3 sequence is 14 residues long. Germline CDR1 MDHEN, CDR2 SYDVKM. V was clipped by 2 bases and J by 7 bases, with 11 bases between them. CDR3 in DNA: TGTGCCAGCAGTTTAACAGGGTCGGGTGAAAAACTGTTTTTT. It is translated as CASSLTGSGEKLFF.

The V gene is TRBV6-5, the J gene TRBJ2-5, with TRBD2 matching 10 bases. Germline lookup yields CDR1 MNHEY and CDR2 SVGAGI. V lost 6 bases, J lost 4 bases, and 8 bases stayed unmatched. The CDR3 consists of 15 residues. The CDR3 reads CASRTGLANGETQYF. The CDR3 DNA sequence: TGTGCCAGCAGAACGGGACTAGCGAACGGAGAGACCCAGTACTTC.

This clone occurred once. Germline is not matched at one junction end, which may reflect a read error. The chain is built from TRBV28 and TRBJ2-1; 9 bases are shared with TRBD2. CDR1 and CDR2 (germline): MDHEN, SYDVKM. There are 16 residues in the CDR3. As DNA, the CDR3 is TGTGCCAGCAGCCCCGCCGCGGCGGGAGGGAACAACGAGCAGTTCTTC. This translates into CASSPAAAGGNNEQFF.

This clone came up once. The rearrangement links TRBV30 to TRBJ2-7; 8 nucleotides align to TRBD2. Germline trimming cut 0 bases from V and 6 bases from J; bases unmatched to any gene: 4. This CDR3 spans 13 amino acids. CDR1 and CDR2 (germline): GTSNPN, SVGIG (reference sequence). The CDR3 is CAWSVRLATEQYF. The CDR3 coding sequence is TGTGCCTGGAGTGTACGACTAGCGACCGAGCAGTACTTC.

This clone was observed a single time. This chain connects TRBV4-1 to TRBJ2-7, with 10 bases aligning to TRBD2. V lost 3 bases to trimming and J lost 3 bases; unmatched junction nucleotides: 11. In germline, CDR1 is MGHRA, CDR2 YSYEKL. This CDR3 is built from 17 residues. The CDR3 loop is CASSHQVLGLARYEQYF. CDR3 sequence (DNA): TGCGCCAGCAGCCATCAAGTTCTGGGACTAGCGCGCTACGAGCAGTACTTC.

This clone appeared once. The chain has TRBV27 and TRBJ2-5; TRBD2 matches 7 bases. CDR1 is MNHEY and CDR2 is SMNVEV in the germline V gene (reference sequence). The junction had 11 bases not matched to a gene; V was cut back by 2 bases and J by 5 bases. This CDR3 is built from 16 residues. The CDR3 region has the DNA TGTGCCAGCAGTTTAAATCCGGCGGGAGTAGGGGAGACCCAGTACTTC. Its protein is CASSLNPAGVGETQYF.

This chain uses TRBV27 with TRBJ1-1; D call uncertain. This CDR3 region has 14 residues. V lost 6 bases and J 0 bases, leaving 11 bases between the germline ends. Germline V lookup: CDR1 MNHEY, CDR2 SMNVEV (reference sequence). The CDR3 region has the DNA TGTGCCAGCAGCTCCCGGACTTTGAACACTGAAGCTTTCTTT. This translates into CASSSRTLNTEAFF.

This clone is a singleton in its sample. CDR3 amino acids: CASSPREVRNTEAFF. The CDR3 nucleotides read TGTGCCAGCTCACCACGTGAGGTTAGGAACACTGAAGCTTTCTTT. This chain links TRBV18 with TRBJ1-1; D gene uncertain. V shed 1 base and J shed 1 base, with 10 bases lying between them. This CDR3 contains 15 residues. Germline CDR1 and CDR2: KGHSH and LQKENI.

This clone was found once. The chain is built from TRBV5-4 and TRBJ1-4; D uncertain. The CDR3 covers 14 residues. Trimming took 4 bases from V and 8 from J, leaving 15 bases between them. The germline V gene encodes CDR1 SGHNT and CDR2 YYREEE (reference sequence). This CDR3 reads CASSPDMSSEKLFF. The CDR3 region has the DNA TGTGCCAGCAGCCCCGACATGTCGTCCGAAAAACTGTTTTTT.

The chain combines TRBV28 with TRBJ2-7; TRBD1 matches at 9 bases. CDR1 and CDR2 (germline): MDHEN, SYDVKM. J gave up 3 bases and V 5 bases, and 20 bases lay outside the gene matches. This CDR3 has 19 amino acids. CDR3 amino acids: CASSTRVPGQGRKLYEQYF. The DNA for the CDR3 is TGTGCCAGCAGTACCAGGGTCCCGGGACAGGGAAGAAAGCTCTACGAGCAGTACTTC.

This sequence joins TRBV28 and TRBJ2-3, with 15 positions matching TRBD2. V was clipped by 5 bases and J by 8 bases; unmatched bases: 5. Germline loops: CDR1 MDHEN, CDR2 SYDVKM. There are 15 residues in the CDR3. The CDR3 DNA sequence: TGTGCCAGCAGTACCGGACTAGCGGGAGGGAGTACGCAGTATTTT. Translating it yields CASSTGLAGGSTQYF.

The chain links TRBV7-9 to TRBJ1-1, with D possibly being TRBD1 (5 bases). The length of the CDR3 is 13 residues. The germline V gene has CDR1 SEHNR and CDR2 FQNEAQ (reference sequence). Deletions cut 3 bases from V and 1 base from J, with 6 bases between. The CDR3 DNA reads TGTGCCAGCAGCTTCCAGGGGAACACTGAAGCTTTCTTT. Protein: CASSFQGNTEAFF.

The rearrangement links TRBV5-6 to TRBJ2-1; 9 bases map to TRBD2. V lost 6 bases and J lost 7; bases outside the gene matches: 11. From germline, CDR1 is SGHDT and CDR2 YYEEEE. This CDR3 region has 15 residues. The CDR3 sequence: CASTFRSSGKNEQFF. The CDR3 DNA follows: TGTGCCAGCACCTTCCGCTCTAGCGGGAAGAATGAGCAGTTCTTC.

J is TRBJ1-1 and V is TRBV11-2; D is undetermined. The CDR3 is made up of 17 amino acids. Germline CDR1 reads SGHAT; CDR2 reads FQNNGV. V lost 2 bases, J lost 1 base, and 17 bases lay in between. CDR3 protein: CASSLSVAGIKNTEAFF. CDR3 sequence (DNA): TGTGCCAGCAGCTTATCTGTTGCAGGAATTAAGAACACTGAAGCTTTCTTT.

V usage is TRBV27 and J usage is TRBJ1-1; no clear D gene. In germline, CDR1 is MNHEY, CDR2 SMNVEV (reference sequence). Trimming cost V 6 bases and J 1 base, with 12 bases left between them. The CDR3 extends over 14 amino acids. The CDR3 nucleotides read TGTGCCAGCAGAGTCCTACAGAGGAACACTGAAGCTTTCTTT. This codes for CASRVLQRNTEAFF.

The V call is TRBV4-1, the J call TRBJ2-7; D is perhaps TRBD1 (5 bases). This CDR3 has 15 residues. The V and J ends lost 3 bases and 7 bases respectively, with 19 bases between them. Per the germline V gene, CDR1 is MGHRA and CDR2 is YSYEKL. The DNA of the CDR3 is TGCGCCAGCAGCCATCCCCGGGCAGGGTTTTGGGAGCAGTACTTC. Translated, it gives CASSHPRAGFWEQYF.

CDR3 sequence (DNA): TGCACCAGCAGCCCCCGCCGGGACAGAGCTAGCAATCAGCCCCAGCATTTT. Translation: CTSSPRRDRASNQPQHF. The rearrangement uses TRBV1 and TRBJ1-5; TRBD1 was called by the table and not checked on the DNA. TRBV1 constitutes a pseudogene. This CDR3 has 17 amino acids.

This chain uses TRBV6-1 with TRBJ2-7; 7 bases are shared with TRBD1. This CDR3 region has 18 residues. J was trimmed by 1 base and V by 2 bases; bases with no gene match: 14. Germline CDR1 is MNHNS and CDR2 is SASEGT. CDR3 region: CASSEMFPAWTGSYEQYF. Written as DNA, the CDR3 is TGTGCCAGCAGTGAAATGTTCCCCGCTTGGACAGGTTCCTACGAGCAGTACTTC.

The gene calls are TRBV7-9 and TRBJ2-1, with 10 bases lining up with TRBD2. Looked up from germline, CDR1 is SEHNR and CDR2 is FQNEAQ (reference sequence). CDR3 length equals 16 residues. The J segment lost 7 bases and the V segment lost 4 bases, leaving 10 bases of the junction unmatched. The CDR3 protein is CASSSYNSGRRNEQFF. CDR3 coding DNA: TGTGCCAGCAGCTCATACAATAGCGGGAGGAGAAATGAGCAGTTCTTC.

This clone was counted once. The chain employs TRBV19 and TRBJ2-2; the D gene is possibly TRBD1 (5 bases). The CDR3 has 19 residues. The V end lost 5 bases, the J end lost 1 base, and 23 bases lay between the germline ends. Germline CDR1 is LNHDA and CDR2 is SQIVND (reference sequence). This CDR3 reads CASSPPFRAEPKNTGELFF. The CDR3 DNA reads as TGTGCCAGTAGTCCCCCGTTCAGGGCGGAGCCGAAGAACACCGGGGAGCTGTTTTTT.

This chain uses TRBV9 with TRBJ2-5; possible D gene TRBD1, 5 bases. This CDR3 comprises 17 residues. The V end lost 3 bases, the J end lost 5 bases, and 23 bases lay between the germline ends. Germline V CDR1 and CDR2: SGDLS, YYNGEE. The CDR3 DNA sequence: TGTGCCAGCAGCGCCCCGTACAGGACGGCACATTGGGAGACCCAGTACTTC. This gives the protein CASSAPYRTAHWETQYF.

The chain carries TRBV15 and TRBJ2-2; 11 bases align to TRBD2. V dropped 1 base and J dropped 8; count of bases not matched to a gene: 3. CDR1 LNHNV and CDR2 YYDKDF come from the germline V gene (reference sequence). This CDR3 has 15 amino acids. The CDR3: CATSRARLAGGELFF. DNA for the CDR3: TGTGCCACCAGCAGAGCACGACTAGCGGGAGGGGAGCTGTTTTTT.

This sequence joins TRBV10-3 and TRBJ2-1; 8 bases fit TRBD2. V lost 2 bases to trimming and J lost 4 bases; unmatched junction nucleotides: 4. Germline CDR1 reads ENHRY; CDR2 reads SYGVKD. CDR3 size: 15 residues. The CDR3 region has the DNA TGTGCCATCAGTGAGGGAGCGGGGGCTTACAATGAGCAGTTCTTC. Protein product: CAISEGAGAYNEQFF.

This chain uses TRBV2 with TRBJ1-1; D unclear. CDR1 and CDR2 from the germline V gene are SNHLY and FYNNEI. V gave up 7 bases and J gave up 3 bases, with 15 bases separating them. This CDR3 has 14 amino acids. The CDR3 DNA follows: TGTGCCAGCACCTCGACTCAGTTCGACACTGAAGCTTTCTTT. Protein: CASTSTQFDTEAFF.

The chain joins TRBV14 to TRBJ2-5; 11 bases map to TRBD2. The CDR3 has 17 amino acids. The germline CDR1 and CDR2 sequences are SGHDN and FVKESK. V lost 4 bases to trimming and J lost 4 bases; unmatched junction nucleotides: 11. Here the CDR3 DNA reads TGTGCCAGCAGCCCCTTAATCCTCGGACTAGCGGGAGAGACCCAGTACTTC. Encoded protein: CASSPLILGLAGETQYF.

The genes are TRBV4-1 and TRBJ1-1; a possible D gene is TRBD1 (6 bases). Germline CDR1 and CDR2: MGHRA and YSYEKL. The CDR3 has 16 amino acids. Trimming took 4 bases from V and 7 from J, leaving 22 bases between them. CDR3 residues: CASSPFLPGVRGEAFF. The CDR3 DNA reads TGCGCCAGCAGCCCATTTCTGCCAGGGGTAAGGGGTGAAGCTTTCTTT.

The chain combines TRBV11-1 with TRBJ2-3; no clear D. CDR1 is SGHAT and CDR2 is FQDESV in the germline V gene (reference sequence). The ends were cut back, 1 base at V and 8 bases at J, with 7 bases in the middle. The CDR3 totals 12 residues. The CDR3 reads CASSLGGFTQYF. DNA of the CDR3: TGTGCCAGCAGCTTAGGCGGCTTTACGCAGTATTTT.

The V gene is TRBV4-2, the J gene TRBJ2-1, with 13 bases that match TRBD2. The length of the CDR3 is 19 residues. The V gene end was trimmed by 4 bases and the J gene end by 6 bases; junction bases not matched to a gene: 15. CDR1 and CDR2 (germline): LGHNA, YNFKEQ. The CDR3, as DNA: TGTGCCAGCAGCCCAAGGGCCCGGACTAGCGGGAGTTGGATCAATGAGCAGTTCTTC. Translation: CASSPRARTSGSWINEQFF.

CDR3 coding DNA: TGTGCCAGCAGCTTAGGGGGCGTCACTGAAGCTTTCTTT. Residues: CASSLGGVTEAFF. The rearrangement links TRBV27 to TRBJ1-1; TRBD1 agrees at 7 bases. This CDR3 has 13 residues. V lost 6 bases, J lost 4 bases, and 5 bases stayed unmatched. Germline loops: CDR1 MNHEY, CDR2 SMNVEV (reference sequence).

The chain recombines TRBV2 with TRBJ2-7, with 8 bases fitting TRBD2. Per the germline V gene, CDR1 is SNHLY and CDR2 is FYNNEI. The length of the CDR3 is 15 residues. The V segment lost 2 bases and the J segment 0 bases; nucleotides outside the gene matches: 3. Here the CDR3 DNA reads TGTGCCAGCAGTGAAACTAGCGGCGACTCCTACGAGCAGTACTTC. Translated, it gives CASSETSGDSYEQYF.

This chain uses TRBV27 with TRBJ2-3, with no clear D. Trimming removed 5 bases at V and 3 bases at J, with 12 bases between. Germline CDR1 is MNHEY and CDR2 is SMNVEV (reference sequence). CDR3 length equals 14 residues. This chain's CDR3 is CASSKQTNTDTQYF. The CDR3 DNA reads TGTGCCAGCAGTAAACAGACAAATACAGATACGCAGTATTTT.

The chain carries TRBV7-3 and TRBJ2-2; D gene ambiguous. Trimming cost V 5 bases and J 4 bases, with 8 bases left between them. Germline V lookup: CDR1 SGHTA, CDR2 FQGTGA. The length of the CDR3 is 13 residues. CDR3 nucleotides: TGTGCCAGCAGCCCCGGTACCACCGGGGAGCTGTTTTTT. It specifies CASSPGTTGELFF.